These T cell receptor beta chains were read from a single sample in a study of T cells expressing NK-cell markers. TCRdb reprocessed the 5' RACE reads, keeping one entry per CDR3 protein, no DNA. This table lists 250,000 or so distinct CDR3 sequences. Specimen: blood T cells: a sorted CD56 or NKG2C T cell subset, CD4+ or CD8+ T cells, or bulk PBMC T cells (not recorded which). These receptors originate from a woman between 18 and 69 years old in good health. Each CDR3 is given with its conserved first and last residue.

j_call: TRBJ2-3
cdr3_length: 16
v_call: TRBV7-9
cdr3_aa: CASSLGLAGVGDTQYF

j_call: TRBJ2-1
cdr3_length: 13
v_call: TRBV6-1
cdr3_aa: CASREPGAREQFF

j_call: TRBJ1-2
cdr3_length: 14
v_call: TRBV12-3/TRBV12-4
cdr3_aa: CASSTILIGGGYTF

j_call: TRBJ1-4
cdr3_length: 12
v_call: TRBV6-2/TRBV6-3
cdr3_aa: CASGKTEKKLFF

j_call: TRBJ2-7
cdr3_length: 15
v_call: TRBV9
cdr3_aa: CASSSVAGGAYEQYF

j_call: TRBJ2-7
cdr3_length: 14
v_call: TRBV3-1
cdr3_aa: CASSQGVYVYEQYF

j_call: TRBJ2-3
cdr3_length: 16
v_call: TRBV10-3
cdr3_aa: CAISDRTPLTTDTQYF

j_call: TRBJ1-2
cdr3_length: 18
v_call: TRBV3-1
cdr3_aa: CASSQDLTTGATGYGYTF

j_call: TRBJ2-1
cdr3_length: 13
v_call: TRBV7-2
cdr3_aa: CASRTGPYNEQFF

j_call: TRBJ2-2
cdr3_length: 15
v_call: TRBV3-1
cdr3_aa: CASSQRMVGAGELFF

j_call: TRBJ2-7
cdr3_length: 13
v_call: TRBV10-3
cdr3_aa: CAMRGGTSSEQYF

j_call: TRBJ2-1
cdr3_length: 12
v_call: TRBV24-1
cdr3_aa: CATSDPGTEQFF

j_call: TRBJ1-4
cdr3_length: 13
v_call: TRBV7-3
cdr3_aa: CASSLEPNEKLFF

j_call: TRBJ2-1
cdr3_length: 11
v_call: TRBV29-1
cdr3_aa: CSVHNHNEQFF

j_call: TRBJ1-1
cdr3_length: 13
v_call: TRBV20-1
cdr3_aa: CSARSGGITEAFF

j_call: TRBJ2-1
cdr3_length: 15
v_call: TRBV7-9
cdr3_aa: CASSSTGGSVNEQFF

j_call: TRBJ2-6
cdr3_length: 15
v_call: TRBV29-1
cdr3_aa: CSVSPRGAGANVLTF

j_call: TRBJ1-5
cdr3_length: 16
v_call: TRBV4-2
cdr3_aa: CASSQENRGGGQPQHF

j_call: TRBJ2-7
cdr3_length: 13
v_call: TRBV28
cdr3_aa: CASSLLLLDEQYF

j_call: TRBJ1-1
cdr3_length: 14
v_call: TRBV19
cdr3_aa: CASSNGDLRTEAFF

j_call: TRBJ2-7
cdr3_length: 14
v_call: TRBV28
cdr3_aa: CASSLWQEINEQYF

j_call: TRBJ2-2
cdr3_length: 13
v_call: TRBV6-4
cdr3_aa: CASRAHKTGELFF